This T cell receptor beta chain was observed in a study of cytomegalovirus exposure and HLA in healthy donors. Whole-study findings and limits: Immune exposure information comprised only CMV serostatus. The study reported that TCR beta sequences accurately predicted HLA-A and HLA-B alleles in most subjects. Some V segments, including TRBV6-2 and TRBV6-3, were excluded as indistinguishable. Reportedly, fewer N-insertions than the roughly 690-donor mean appeared in an Asian-associated ancestry cluster in a later analysis.

On this clone: Its antigen is not identified.

The CDR3 is made up of 15 amino acids. Germline V lookup: CDR1 SGHDT, CDR2 YYEEEE. Trimming took 4 bases from V and 3 from J, leaving 14 bases between them. This PCR relied on a set of 60 Vbeta primers and 13 Jbeta primers. TCRdb's copy holds only in-frame clones and misses some; the assay was immunoSEQ multiplex PCR. This table has some 170,000 clones, about four fifths appearing once. Sample: PBMCs. The sequence derives from a male donor in good health and CMV-seronegative. The chain links TRBV5-6 to TRBJ2-1; D uncertain. CDR3 sequence reads: CASSPRVRNYNEQFF. The CDR3 DNA reads TGTGCCAGCAGCCCAAGAGTGAGGAACTACAATGAGCAGTTCTTC.